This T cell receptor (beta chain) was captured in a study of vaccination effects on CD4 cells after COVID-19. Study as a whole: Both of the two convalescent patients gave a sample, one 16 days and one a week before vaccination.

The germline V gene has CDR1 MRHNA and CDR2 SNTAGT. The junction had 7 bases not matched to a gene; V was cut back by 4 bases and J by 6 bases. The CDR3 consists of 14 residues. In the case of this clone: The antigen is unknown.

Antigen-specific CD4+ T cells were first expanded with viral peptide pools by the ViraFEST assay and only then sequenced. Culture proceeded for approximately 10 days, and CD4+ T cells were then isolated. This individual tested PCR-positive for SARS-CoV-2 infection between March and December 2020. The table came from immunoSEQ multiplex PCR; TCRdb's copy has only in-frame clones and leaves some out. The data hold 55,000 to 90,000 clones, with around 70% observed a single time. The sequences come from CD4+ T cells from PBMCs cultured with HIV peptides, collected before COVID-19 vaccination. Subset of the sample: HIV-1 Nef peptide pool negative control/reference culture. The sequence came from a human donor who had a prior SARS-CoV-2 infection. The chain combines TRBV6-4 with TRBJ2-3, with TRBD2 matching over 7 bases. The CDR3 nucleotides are TGTGCCAGCAGTGGCGGGAGATTTGGGGATACGCAGTATTTT. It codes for CASSGGRFGDTQYF.